This T cell receptor beta chain was identified in a study of T cells in narcolepsy. Clones were read by immunoSEQ multiplex PCR, and TCRdb kept only the in-frame ones, dropping some. The sample consists of about 35,000 clones, roughly 80% of them appearing once. The CDR3 extends over 14 amino acids. V dropped 6 bases and J dropped 7 bases, with 15 bases sitting between them. The V gene's germline CDR1 is MNHNS and CDR2 SASEGT. The chain joins TRBV6-1 to TRBJ2-2; D gene unclear. The sample was memory (CD45RA-) CD4+ T cells from blood. The TCR originated in a human donor in good health. The CDR3 coding sequence is TGTGCCAGCAGCGCGTCTTTCGCTAACGGGGAGCTGTTTTTT. Protein product: CASSASFANGELFF.